This T cell receptor beta chain was sequenced during a study of CD8 T cells in Susac syndrome. Study background: When blood was drawn, the patients with Susac syndrome were therapy-naive, on corticosteroids, or on intravenous immunoglobulin alone.

The CD8+ and CD4+ T cells were isolated magnetically using a negative isolation approach, whereas the TEMRA cells were enriched by FACS. Study observations and caveats: Clonal expansion of CD8+ cells in Susac peaked in TEMRA cells (and in active patients).

The CDR3 consists of 13 residues. Germline V gene lookup returns CDR1 PRHDT and CDR2 FYEKMQ (reference sequence). Concerning this clonotype itself: Its matching antigen is unknown. The junction and the germline gene differ at one end; a read error may be behind it.

The RNA input was roughly 0.45 to 1 ug, and it was reverse transcribed with random hexamers. Amplification of TCR beta CDR3 spanned 54 Vbeta and 13 Jbeta via immunoSEQ multiplex PCR. In TCRdb, the immunoSEQ multiplex PCR reads were re-called with MiXCR into one record per CDR3 protein. The table shows around 79,000 distinct CDR3 sequences, with roughly 95% occurring only once. Sequencing was done on a sample of CD8+ T cells from PBMCs. This sequence originates from a human donor with Susac syndrome. This chain joins TRBV13 and TRBJ1-1; D uncertain. Here the CDR3 DNA reads TGTGCCAGCAGTTTAGGGCAGAACACTGAAGCTTTCTTT. This encodes CASSLGQNTEAFF.